These 22 T cell receptor beta chains originate from one sample sequenced in a study of blood T cell repertoires in COVID-19 (dated by TCRdb to the early 2020s). Library generation was performed with the immunoSEQ multiplex PCR assay. TCRdb took this table from immuneACCESS and kept in-frame rearrangements with V and J called. Such tables lack part of the clones; where checked against another copy, unresolved V genes explain under half of the gap, and the rest is unexplained. The sample profile shows a few hundred thousand clones; around 87% of them were found once. The biggest ten clones account for approximately 1.2% of the sample. The source material was PBMCs or T cells enriched from blood (not recorded which). The receptors were sampled from a man aged 25-45 years who had recovered from COVID-19.

The rearrangement links TRBV24-1 to TRBJ1-1; D is unresolved. Per germline, CDR1 KGHDR and CDR2 SFDVKD. The CDR3 is made up of 13 amino acids. Trimming removed 2 bases at V and 7 bases at J, with 10 bases between. The DNA for the CDR3 is TGTGCCACCAGTGATTCAAAGGAGAATGAAGCTTTCTTT. Protein product: CATSDSKENEAFF.

This clone occurred a few times. V gene TRBV29-1 combines with J gene TRBJ1-1, with TRBD1 as a possible D gene (5 bases). There are 14 residues in the CDR3. V was cut by 0 bases and J by 0 bases, with 8 bases left in between. Germline V gives CDR1 SQVTM, CDR2 ANQGSEA. CDR3 in DNA: TGCAGCGTTGAAGAACAGACAGTGAACACTGAAGCTTTCTTT. Translation gives CSVEEQTVNTEAFF.

This rearrangement joins TRBV18 to TRBJ1-2; tentative D call: TRBD1 (5 bases). Trimming removed 6 bases at V and 3 bases at J, with 17 bases between. CDR1 is KGHSH and CDR2 is LQKENI in the germline V gene. The CDR3 has 15 amino acids. The CDR3 sequence: CASSPIPTADYGYTF. The CDR3 DNA reads TGTGCCAGCTCCCCTATCCCGACAGCCGACTATGGCTACACCTTC.

The gene calls are TRBV4-1 and TRBJ1-6; D perhaps matches TRBD1 (6 bases). V lost 1 base and J lost 6, with 10 bases in between. The CDR3 contains 15 residues. Germline V gene lookup returns CDR1 MGHRA and CDR2 YSYEKL. The CDR3 region has the DNA TGCGCCAGCAGCCAAGCCGGGACACTTAATTCACCCCTCCACTTT. Protein: CASSQAGTLNSPLHF.

The chain uses TRBV7-2 and TRBJ2-5, with 10 bases aligning to TRBD2. Germline trimming cut 5 bases from V and 4 bases from J; bases unmatched to any gene: 13. Germline-derived CDR1 and CDR2 are SGHTA and FQGNSA. The CDR3 covers 17 residues. The CDR3 DNA reads as TGTGCCAGCAGCCCCATCTCCAGGACTAGCGGCTTAGAGACCCAGTACTTC. Its protein is CASSPISRTSGLETQYF.

The chain joins TRBV2 to TRBJ1-2; TRBD1 matches 7 bases. CDR1 is SNHLY and CDR2 is FYNNEI in the germline V gene. V shed 8 bases, J shed 4 bases, and the junction held 7 bases outside the gene matches. The CDR3 consists of 13 residues. CDR3 protein: CASRSAGGYGYTF. The CDR3 nucleotides read TGTGCCAGCCGCTCAGCAGGGGGCTATGGCTACACCTTC.

DNA for the CDR3: TGTGCCAGCAGCGAGCCTTCTCGGGGGGAAAAACTGTTTTTT. Encoded protein: CASSEPSRGEKLFF. The V call is TRBV11-2, the J call TRBJ1-4; tentatively, D is TRBD1 (5 bases). This CDR3 is built from 14 residues. Germline loops: CDR1 SGHAT, CDR2 FQNNGV. V was pared by 5 bases and J by 8 bases, with 15 bases between.

This clone has only one observation. Here the CDR3 reads CASSTTGGQETQYF. CDR3 bases: TGTGCCAGTAGTACCACAGGGGGCCAAGAGACCCAGTACTTC. This sequence joins TRBV19 and TRBJ2-5; 8 bases are shared with TRBD1. This CDR3 is built from 14 residues. Germline CDR1 reads LNHDA; CDR2 reads SQIVND (reference sequence). Losses at the gene ends were 4 bases for V and 1 base for J; bases not matched to a gene: 2.

This chain uses TRBV10-3 with TRBJ1-3; tentative D call: TRBD1 (6 bases). Germline assignment: CDR1 ENHRY and CDR2 SYGVKD. The CDR3 consists of 16 residues. The V end lost 5 bases, the J end lost 0 bases, and 14 bases lay between the germline ends. The chain's CDR3 is CAISILQGPSGNTIYF. CDR3 coding DNA: TGTGCCATCAGTATACTACAGGGCCCCTCTGGAAACACCATATATTTT.

The V call is TRBV30, the J call TRBJ2-7; the D gene is possibly TRBD2 (5 bases). The CDR3 totals 13 residues. CDR1 is GTSNPN and CDR2 is SVGIG in the germline V gene (reference sequence). Trimming removed 3 bases from V and 3 bases from J, with 12 bases in between. The CDR3 reads CAWSSGINYEQYF. The CDR3, as DNA: TGTGCCTGGAGCTCCGGGATTAACTACGAGCAGTACTTC. Full variable domain (missing parts from reference TRBV30 and TRBJ2-7): SQTIHQWPATLVQPVGSPLSLECTVEGTSNPNLYWYRQAAGRGLQLLFYSVGIGQISSEVPQNLSASRPQDRQFILSSKKLLLSDSGFYLCAWSSGINYEQYFGPGTRLTVT.

This clone was found once. The rearrangement links TRBV12-5 to TRBJ2-2, with a weak D call TRBD1 (5 bases). Trimming removed 4 bases at V and 1 base at J, with 10 bases between. Per germline, CDR1 LGHNT and CDR2 FRNRAP. The CDR3 is 15 amino acids. DNA of the CDR3: TGTGCTAGTGGTTCGTTAACAGGGAACACCGGGGAGCTGTTTTTT. Translating it yields CASGSLTGNTGELFF. Together with reference TRBV12-5 and TRBJ2-2, the CDR3 gives the full variable domain: DARVTQTPRHKVTEMGQEVTMRCQPILGHNTVFWYRQTMMQGLELLAYFRNRAPLDDSGMPKDRFSAEMPDATLATLKIQPSEPRDSAVYFCASGSLTGNTGELFFGEGSRLTVL.

This rearrangement joins TRBV6-5 to TRBJ2-3, with 7 bases that match TRBD2. The CDR3 consists of 14 residues. With V trimmed by 7 bases and J by 2 bases, 6 bases remained unmatched. CDR1 is MNHEY, CDR2 SVGAGI, per germline. The CDR3 sequence: CASKRAGDTDTQYF. The CDR3 DNA is TGTGCCAGCAAACGGGCGGGGGACACAGATACGCAGTATTTT.

The chain employs TRBV10-3 and TRBJ1-5; a possible D gene is TRBD1 (5 bases). The V and J ends lost 4 bases and 6 bases respectively, with 10 bases between them. This CDR3 is built from 13 residues. Germline loops: CDR1 ENHRY, CDR2 SYGVKD. Written as DNA, the CDR3 is TGTGCCATCAGTGGGAGGGACTCTCAGCCCCAGCATTTT. Amino acids: CAISGRDSQPQHF.

With respect to this clone: At one end, the junction sequence differs from germline, possibly due to a read error. J is TRBJ1-1 and V is TRBV18, with D hard to call. The CDR3 extends over 14 amino acids. Germline assignment: CDR1 KGHSH and CDR2 LQKENI. The CDR3 DNA is TGTGCCAGCTCCCCACCCCAAAGACAAACACAAGCTTTCTTT. Its translation: CASSPPQRQTQAFF.

In its sample, this clone was seen once. The chain uses TRBV13 and TRBJ2-5; TRBD2 agrees at 11 bases. There are 16 residues in the CDR3. The V and J ends lost 4 bases and 4 bases, in that order; junction bases with no gene match: 8. CDR1 is PRHDT, CDR2 FYEKMQ, per germline (reference sequence). The DNA for the CDR3 is TGTGCCAGCAGCTCCACGGGGCTAGCGGGGGGAGAGACCCAGTACTTC. Translation: CASSSTGLAGGETQYF.

The chain combines TRBV11-2 with TRBJ1-1; no definite D call. V was trimmed by 6 bases and J by 2 bases, leaving 10 bases between them. The CDR3 has 13 residues. CDR1 is SGHAT and CDR2 is FQNNGV in the germline V gene. The CDR3 region is CASSIGVNTEAFF. CDR3 coding DNA: TGTGCCAGCAGTATCGGGGTCAACACTGAAGCTTTCTTT.

This clone was seen just once. The CDR3 sequence: CAWGGGYGYTF. CDR3 bases: TGTGCCTGGGGCGGGGGGTATGGCTACACCTTC. The rearrangement joins TRBV30 to TRBJ1-2, with a weak D call TRBD1 (5 bases). Germline V gene sequence: CDR1 GTSNPN, CDR2 SVGIG (reference sequence). Trimming removed 5 bases from V and 5 bases from J, with 9 bases in between. The CDR3 extends over 11 amino acids.

J is TRBJ1-3 and V is TRBV10-1; D is possibly TRBD1 (5 bases). V dropped 3 bases and J dropped 5 bases, with 17 bases sitting between them. Germline V gives CDR1 WNHNN, CDR2 SYGVQD (reference sequence). The CDR3 spans 16 residues. CDR3 bases: TGCGCCAGCAGTGATCCCCGACAGAATAAGCGAAACACCATATATTTT. Amino acid sequence: CASSDPRQNKRNTIYF.

The chain is built from TRBV10-2 and TRBJ1-2, with D hard to call. V was pared by 3 bases and J by 0 bases, with 5 bases between. The germline V gene encodes CDR1 WSHSY and CDR2 SAAADI. This CDR3 region has 13 residues. CDR3 DNA: TGCGCCAGCAGTGATTCAGCTAACTATGGCTACACCTTC. The encoded protein is CASSDSANYGYTF.

This clone was counted a single time. J is TRBJ1-2 and V is TRBV30; 8 nucleotides agree with TRBD1. Germline V lookup: CDR1 GTSNPN, CDR2 SVGIG (reference sequence). The trim removed 4 bases at V and 6 bases at J, leaving 4 bases unmatched. This CDR3 region has 12 residues. The CDR3 bases are TGTGCCTGGATTGGGACAGGAGATGGCTACACCTTC. The encoded protein is CAWIGTGDGYTF.

V is TRBV5-4 and J is TRBJ1-2; TRBD1 agrees at 7 bases. V lost 4 bases to trimming and J lost 3 bases; unmatched junction nucleotides: 9. Germline V lookup: CDR1 SGHNT, CDR2 YYREEE (reference sequence). The CDR3 contains 15 residues. The CDR3 nucleotides read TGTGCCAGCAGCCCTCAGACAGGGATTGACTATGGCTACACCTTC. Residues: CASSPQTGIDYGYTF.

The chain is built from TRBV6-2 or TRBV6-3 and TRBJ1-5; no clear D gene. V was shortened by 2 bases and J by 1 base, with 18 bases between the two germline ends. From germline, CDR1 is MNHEY and CDR2 SVGEGT. The CDR3 is 18 residues long. In DNA form, the CDR3 reads TGTGCCAGCAGTTACCAGGCTACAACCGGCCTGAGCAATCAGCCCCAGCATTTT. Its translation is CASSYQATTGLSNQPQHF.